These 21 T cell receptor beta chains share one sample of origin, sequenced in a study of a mutant IDH1 vaccine in newly diagnosed glioma. These receptors lack a known antigen. Time point in this sample: week 35, safety follow-up. Doses of 300 ug of mutant IDH1 20-mer peptide were given with topical imiquimod. Only in-frame clones appear in the TCRdb table, and some are missing; sequencing was by immunoSEQ multiplex PCR. The data show around 44,000 clones, roughly 84% seen once. The source material was PBMCs, sampled from a glioma patient whose treatment included an IDH1 peptide vaccine. These receptors all come from a man aged 40-49 years with glioma.

The genes are TRBV27 and TRBJ2-7, with a tentative D call TRBD1 (5 bases). V gave up 2 bases and J gave up 2 bases, with 13 bases separating them. The CDR3 contains 15 residues. Germline V gene lookup returns CDR1 MNHEY and CDR2 SMNVEV (reference sequence). The CDR3 reads CASSLKPGSPYEQYF. The CDR3 DNA reads TGTGCCAGCAGTTTAAAGCCAGGGTCTCCCTACGAGCAGTACTTC.

J is TRBJ2-7 and V is TRBV4-1, with D possibly being TRBD1 (6 bases). The V end was cut by 4 bases, the J end by 5 bases, with 18 bases between. Germline V gene data show CDR1 as MGHRA and CDR2 as YSYEKL. The CDR3 runs 15 residues. CDR3 coding DNA: TGCGCCAGCAGCCCGTCGGACAGCCGACCCCACGAGCAGTACTTC. The encoded protein is CASSPSDSRPHEQYF.

The V and J genes are TRBV5-6 and TRBJ1-2; D perhaps matches TRBD1 (5 bases). Germline CDR1 is SGHDT and CDR2 is YYEEEE. CDR3 size: 15 residues. Between the trimmed V and J ends, which lost 4 bases and 5 bases, there was a span of 18 bases. CDR3 nucleotides: TGTGCCAGCAGCCGGAGGGGTGGGGGAATTTATGGCTACACCTTC. Translated, it gives CASSRRGGGIYGYTF.

This clone has a single count. The CDR3 DNA sequence: TGTGCCTGGAGGAAACAGGGGACCTCTGGGGCCAACGTCCTGACTTTC. It codes for CAWRKQGTSGANVLTF. This chain connects TRBV30 to TRBJ2-6, with 7 positions matching TRBD1. The CDR3 covers 16 residues. V dropped 3 bases and J dropped 0; count of bases not matched to a gene: 5. Germline V gene lookup returns CDR1 GTSNPN and CDR2 SVGIG (reference sequence).

The rearrangement links TRBV18 to TRBJ1-2, with D unresolved. The V end lost 2 bases, the J end lost 0 bases, and 13 bases lay between the germline ends. Germline V gene data show CDR1 as KGHSH and CDR2 as LQKENI. This CDR3 region has 16 residues. CDR3 region: CASSPKAGGSNYGYTF. CDR3 bases: TGTGCCAGCTCACCAAAAGCAGGTGGATCTAACTATGGCTACACCTTC.

The chain has TRBV6-6 and TRBJ1-2; TRBD1 might be the D (6 bases). This CDR3 is 14 amino acids long. Germline CDR1 is MNHNY and CDR2 is SVGAGI (reference sequence). Trimming cost V 2 bases and J 4 bases, with 11 bases left between them. The CDR3 DNA is TGTGCCAGCAGTTACGGACAGCGGAGCTATGGCTACACCTTC. Its translation: CASSYGQRSYGYTF.

This clone was picked up a small number of times. V is TRBV10-3 and J is TRBJ1-3; D unclear. Germline V gene lookup returns CDR1 ENHRY and CDR2 SYGVKD. The CDR3 loop spans 12 amino acids. V lost 5 bases and J 0 bases, leaving 2 bases between the germline ends. The CDR3: CAISNSGNTIYF. The CDR3 nucleotides read TGTGCCATCAGTAACTCTGGAAACACCATATATTTT.

The gene calls are TRBV6-6 and TRBJ1-6; D unclear. The germline V and J ends were trimmed by 2 bases and 8 bases, with 7 bases remaining between them. CDR1 is MNHNY and CDR2 is SVGAGI in the germline V gene (reference sequence). The CDR3 spans 13 residues. The CDR3 coding sequence is TGTGCCAGCAGTTACCGCCCCGATTCACCCCTCCACTTT. Translating gives CASSYRPDSPLHF.

The chain joins TRBV5-1 to TRBJ1-1; D is perhaps TRBD1 (6 bases). Trimming stripped 4 bases from V and 5 bases from J, with 18 bases between. CDR3 length: 15 residues. CDR1 is SGHRS and CDR2 is YFSETQ in the germline V gene. CDR3 DNA: TGCGCCAGCAGCCCGGGGGGCAGGGAGCGGACTGAAGCTTTCTTT. Its translation: CASSPGGRERTEAFF.

The sample holds one count of this clone. The rearrangement links TRBV30 to TRBJ1-4; D gene uncertain. The CDR3 covers 12 residues. Trimming cost V 8 bases and J 7 bases, with 14 bases left between them. Germline V CDR1 and CDR2: GTSNPN, SVGIG (reference sequence). The CDR3 loop reads CAGQGDFEKLFF. The DNA of the CDR3 is TGTGCCGGCCAAGGCGATTTTGAAAAACTGTTTTTT.

The genes are TRBV6-5 and TRBJ1-5, with D hard to call. Looked up from germline, CDR1 is MNHEY and CDR2 is SVGAGI. The CDR3 covers 15 residues. Trimming left V 4 bases short and J 0 bases short, with 10 bases between. The CDR3 DNA reads TGTGCCAGCAGTTCATCAGTGGCTAGCAATCAGCCCCAGCATTTT. It encodes CASSSSVASNQPQHF.

The chain couples TRBV29-1 to TRBJ2-7, with D possibly being TRBD1 or TRBD2 (5 bases each). Germline V gives CDR1 SQVTM, CDR2 ANQGSEA. Deletions cut 4 bases from V and 1 base from J, with 17 bases between. The CDR3 totals 15 residues. DNA of the CDR3: TGCAGCGTTGTTGACCGGGGCCCTCCTTCCTACGAGCAGTACTTC. Amino acid sequence: CSVVDRGPPSYEQYF.

In this sample, this clone turned up a few times. The rearrangement joins TRBV2 to TRBJ1-1, with D unclear. There are 10 residues in the CDR3. From germline, CDR1 is SNHLY and CDR2 FYNNEI. Trimming removed 8 bases at V and 8 bases at J, with 9 bases between. This chain's CDR3 is CASVAREAFF. DNA of the CDR3: TGTGCCAGCGTGGCCAGGGAAGCTTTCTTT.

The rearrangement uses TRBV5-1 and TRBJ2-2, with 8 bases aligning to TRBD2. The CDR3 runs 15 residues. CDR1 is SGHRS, CDR2 YFSETQ, per germline. V shed 2 bases and J 3 bases; nucleotides not matched to a gene: 3. CDR3 nucleotide sequence: TGCGCCAGCAGCTTCTCGACTAGCGACACCGGGGAGCTGTTTTTT. This sequence encodes CASSFSTSDTGELFF.

The chain uses TRBV10-1 and TRBJ1-1; tentative D call: TRBD1 (6 bases). The CDR3 is 13 amino acids. Germline CDR1 reads WNHNN; CDR2 reads SYGVQD (reference sequence). V was clipped by 3 bases and J by 8 bases, with 13 bases between them. Here the CDR3 reads CASSDGGAREAFF. In DNA, the CDR3 is TGCGCCAGCAGTGATGGGGGCGCCCGGGAAGCTTTCTTT.

The gene calls are TRBV5-1 and TRBJ2-5, with D tentatively TRBD1 (6 bases). Germline CDR1 is SGHRS and CDR2 is YFSETQ. V dropped 7 bases and J dropped 5 bases, with 15 bases sitting between them. CDR3 length: 13 amino acids. The CDR3 bases are TGCGCCAGCGTTAGCGCAGGGGAGGAGACCCAGTACTTC. Protein product: CASVSAGEETQYF.

The gene calls are TRBV29-1 and TRBJ2-5; a weak D match, TRBD2 (5 bases). There are 13 residues in the CDR3. Trimming removed 4 bases from V and 1 base from J, with 10 bases in between. The V gene's germline CDR1 is SQVTM and CDR2 ANQGSEA. The CDR3 bases are TGCAGCGTTGCGCGGGCGGCCCAAGAGACCCAGTACTTC. Translation: CSVARAAQETQYF.

This rearrangement joins TRBV19 to TRBJ1-2; D possibly corresponds to TRBD1 (6 bases). Germline V gives CDR1 LNHDA, CDR2 SQIVND (reference sequence). The germline V and J ends were trimmed by 7 bases and 7 bases, with 16 bases remaining between them. This CDR3 comprises 13 residues. The CDR3 region has the DNA TGTGCCAGTAATCGGGGGGCAGGGATTGGCTACACCTTC. Its translation: CASNRGAGIGYTF.

This chain joins TRBV2 and TRBJ1-3; 11 bases align to TRBD1. The CDR3 consists of 18 residues. Germline V gives CDR1 SNHLY, CDR2 FYNNEI. Trimming at V came to 6 bases and at J to 0 bases, leaving 10 bases not matched to a gene. The CDR3 protein is CASSQGTGGWGSGNTIYF. CDR3 bases: TGTGCCAGCAGCCAGGGGACAGGGGGTTGGGGCTCTGGAAACACCATATATTTT.

The rearrangement joins TRBV10-3 to TRBJ2-2; weak D call: TRBD2 (5 bases). Trimming stripped 2 bases from V and 5 bases from J, with 12 bases between. Germline V lookup: CDR1 ENHRY, CDR2 SYGVKD. This CDR3 comprises 15 residues. The CDR3 DNA sequence: TGTGCCATCAGTGAGCTAGACCCGGGGACCGGGGAGCTGTTTTTT. Translating it yields CAISELDPGTGELFF.

The gene calls are TRBV2 and TRBJ2-1; D may be TRBD1 (6 bases). This CDR3 is 14 amino acids long. V gave up 6 bases and J gave up 4 bases, with 13 bases separating them. CDR1 and CDR2 from the germline V gene are SNHLY and FYNNEI. CDR3 protein: CASRPRTAYNEQFF. In DNA, the CDR3 is TGTGCCAGCAGGCCAAGGACAGCTTACAATGAGCAGTTCTTC.